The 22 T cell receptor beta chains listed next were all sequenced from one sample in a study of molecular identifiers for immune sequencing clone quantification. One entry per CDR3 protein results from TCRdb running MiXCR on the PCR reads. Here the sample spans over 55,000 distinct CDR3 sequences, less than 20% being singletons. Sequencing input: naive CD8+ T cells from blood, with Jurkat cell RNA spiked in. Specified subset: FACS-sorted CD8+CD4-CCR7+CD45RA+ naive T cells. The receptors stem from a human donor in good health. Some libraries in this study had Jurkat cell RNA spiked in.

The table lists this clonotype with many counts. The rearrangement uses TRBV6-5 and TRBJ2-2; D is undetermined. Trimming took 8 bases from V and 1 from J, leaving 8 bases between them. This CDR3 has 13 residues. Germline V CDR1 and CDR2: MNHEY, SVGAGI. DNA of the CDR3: TGTGCCAGCCTGTCGCTGAACACCGGGGAGCTGTTTTTT. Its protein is CASLSLNTGELFF.

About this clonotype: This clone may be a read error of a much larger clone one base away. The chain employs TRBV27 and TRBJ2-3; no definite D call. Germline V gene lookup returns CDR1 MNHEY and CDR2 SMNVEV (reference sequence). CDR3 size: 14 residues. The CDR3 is CASSVSSNTDTQYF. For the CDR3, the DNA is TGTGCCAGCAGTGTATCCTCTAACACAGATACGCAGTATTTT.

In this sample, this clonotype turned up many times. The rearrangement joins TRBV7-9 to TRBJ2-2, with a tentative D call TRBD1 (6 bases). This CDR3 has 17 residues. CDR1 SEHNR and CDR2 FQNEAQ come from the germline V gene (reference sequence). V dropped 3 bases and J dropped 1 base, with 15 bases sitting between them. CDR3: CASSFPDRSENTGELFF. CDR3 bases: TGTGCCAGCAGCTTCCCCGACAGGTCGGAGAACACCGGGGAGCTGTTTTTT. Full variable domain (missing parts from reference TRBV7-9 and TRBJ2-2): DTGVSQNPRHKITKRGQNVTFRCDPISEHNRLYWYRQTLGQGPEFLTYFQNEAQLEKSRLLSDRFSAERPKGSFSTLEIQRTEQGDSAMYLCASSFPDRSENTGELFFGEGSRLTVL.

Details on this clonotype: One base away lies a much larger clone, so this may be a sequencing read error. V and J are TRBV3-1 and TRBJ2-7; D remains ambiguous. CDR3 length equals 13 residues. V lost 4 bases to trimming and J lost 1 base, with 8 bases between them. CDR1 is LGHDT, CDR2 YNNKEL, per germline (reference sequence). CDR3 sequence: CASSRYTSYEQYF. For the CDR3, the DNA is TGTGCCAGCAGCCGCTATACTTCCTACGAGCAGTACTTC.

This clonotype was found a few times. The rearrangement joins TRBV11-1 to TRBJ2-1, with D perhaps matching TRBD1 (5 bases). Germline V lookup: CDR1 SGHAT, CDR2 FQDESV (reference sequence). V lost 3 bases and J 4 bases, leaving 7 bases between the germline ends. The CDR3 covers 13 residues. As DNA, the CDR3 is TGTGCCAGCAGCTTCTCAGGGTACAATGAGCAGTTCTTC. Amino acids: CASSFSGYNEQFF.

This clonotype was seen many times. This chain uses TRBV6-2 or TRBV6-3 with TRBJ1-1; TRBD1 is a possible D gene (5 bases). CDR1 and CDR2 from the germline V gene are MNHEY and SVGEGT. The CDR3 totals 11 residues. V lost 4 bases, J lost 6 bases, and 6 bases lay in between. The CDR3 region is CASSWGAEAFF. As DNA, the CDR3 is TGTGCCAGCAGTTGGGGCGCTGAAGCTTTCTTT.

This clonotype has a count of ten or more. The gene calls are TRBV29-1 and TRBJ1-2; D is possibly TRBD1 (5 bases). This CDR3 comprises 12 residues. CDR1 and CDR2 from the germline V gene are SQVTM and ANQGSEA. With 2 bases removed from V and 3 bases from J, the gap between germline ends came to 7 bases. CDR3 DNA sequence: TGCAGCGTTGAAACACAGGACTATGGCTACACCTTC. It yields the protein CSVETQDYGYTF.

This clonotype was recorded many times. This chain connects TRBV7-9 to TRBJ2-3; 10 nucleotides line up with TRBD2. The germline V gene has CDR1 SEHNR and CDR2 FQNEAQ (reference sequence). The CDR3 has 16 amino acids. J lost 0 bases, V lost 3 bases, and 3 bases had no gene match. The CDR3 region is CASSFGTSVSTDTQYF. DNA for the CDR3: TGTGCCAGCAGCTTCGGGACTAGCGTTAGCACAGATACGCAGTATTTT.

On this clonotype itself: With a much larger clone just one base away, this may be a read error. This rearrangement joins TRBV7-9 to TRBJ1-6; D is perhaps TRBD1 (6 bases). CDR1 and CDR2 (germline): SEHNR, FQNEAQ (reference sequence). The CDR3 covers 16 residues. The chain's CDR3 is CASSLAPGEQNSPFHF. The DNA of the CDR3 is TGTGCCAGCAGCTTAGCTCCAGGGGAACAGAATTCACCCTTCCACTTT.

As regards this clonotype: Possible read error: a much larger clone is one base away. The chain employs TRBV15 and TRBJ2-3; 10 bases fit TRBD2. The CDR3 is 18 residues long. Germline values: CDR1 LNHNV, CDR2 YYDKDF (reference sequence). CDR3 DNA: TGTGCCACCGGTCCGACGCTAGCGGGAGCGTGGGGGACAGATGCGCAGTATTTT. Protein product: CATGPTLAGAWGTDAQYF.

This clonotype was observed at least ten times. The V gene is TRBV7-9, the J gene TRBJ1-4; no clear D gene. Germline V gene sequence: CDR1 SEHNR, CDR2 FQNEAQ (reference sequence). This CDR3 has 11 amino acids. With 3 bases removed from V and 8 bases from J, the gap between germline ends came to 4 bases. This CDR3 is CASSFREKLFF. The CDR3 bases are TGTGCCAGCAGCTTTAGGGAAAAACTGTTTTTT.

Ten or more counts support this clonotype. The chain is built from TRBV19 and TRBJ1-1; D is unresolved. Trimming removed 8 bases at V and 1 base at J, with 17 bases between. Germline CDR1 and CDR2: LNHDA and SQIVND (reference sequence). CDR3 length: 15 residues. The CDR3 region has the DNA TGTGCCAGTTTACCTCTACCGGGCTCGAACACTGAAGCTTTCTTT. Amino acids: CASLPLPGSNTEAFF.

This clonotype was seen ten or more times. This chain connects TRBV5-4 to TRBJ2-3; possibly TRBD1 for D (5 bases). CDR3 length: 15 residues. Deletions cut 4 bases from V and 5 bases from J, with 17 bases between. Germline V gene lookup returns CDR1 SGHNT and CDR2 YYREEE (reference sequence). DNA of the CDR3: TGTGCCAGCAGCCAGCAGGGAAGTGGGGAAGATACGCAGTATTTT. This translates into CASSQQGSGEDTQYF.

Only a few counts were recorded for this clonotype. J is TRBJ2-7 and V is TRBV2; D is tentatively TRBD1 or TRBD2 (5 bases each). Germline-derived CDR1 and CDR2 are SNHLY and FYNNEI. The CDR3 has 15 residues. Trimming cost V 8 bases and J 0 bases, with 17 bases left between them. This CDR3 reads CASSETPGTSYEQYF. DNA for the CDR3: TGTGCCAGCTCCGAGACCCCCGGGACCTCCTACGAGCAGTACTTC. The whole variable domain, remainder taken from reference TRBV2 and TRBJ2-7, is EPEVTQTPSHQVTQMGQEVILRCVPISNHLYFYWYRQILGQKVEFLVSFYNNEISEKSEIFDDQFSVERPDGSNFTLKIRSTKLEDSAMYFCASSETPGTSYEQYFGPGTRLTVT.

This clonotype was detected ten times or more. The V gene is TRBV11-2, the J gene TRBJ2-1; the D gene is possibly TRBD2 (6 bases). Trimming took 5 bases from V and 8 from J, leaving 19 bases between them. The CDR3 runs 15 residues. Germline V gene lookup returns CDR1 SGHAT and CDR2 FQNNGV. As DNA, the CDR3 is TGTGCCAGCAGCCCACTATGGACTACTCAAGATGAGCAGTTCTTC. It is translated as CASSPLWTTQDEQFF.

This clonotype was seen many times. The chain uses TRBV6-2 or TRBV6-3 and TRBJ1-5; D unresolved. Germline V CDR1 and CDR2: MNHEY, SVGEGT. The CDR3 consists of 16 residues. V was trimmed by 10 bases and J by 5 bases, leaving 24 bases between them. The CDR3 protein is CATCLNPSLFDQPQHF. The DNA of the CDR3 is TGTGCCACATGCCTAAATCCTTCTCTTTTCGATCAGCCCCAGCATTTT.

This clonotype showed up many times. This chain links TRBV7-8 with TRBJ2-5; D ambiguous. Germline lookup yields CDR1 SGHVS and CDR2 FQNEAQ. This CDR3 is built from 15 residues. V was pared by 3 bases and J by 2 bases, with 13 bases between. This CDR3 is CASSLGSGSQETQYF. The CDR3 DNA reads TGTGCCAGCAGCTTGGGGTCCGGGTCACAAGAGACCCAGTACTTC.

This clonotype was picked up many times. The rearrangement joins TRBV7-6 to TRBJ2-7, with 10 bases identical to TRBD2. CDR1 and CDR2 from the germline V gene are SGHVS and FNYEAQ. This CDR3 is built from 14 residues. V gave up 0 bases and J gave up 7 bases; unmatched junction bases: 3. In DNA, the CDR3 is TGTGCCAGCAGCTTAGCCCTAGCGGGAGCTGAGCAGTACTTC. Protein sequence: CASSLALAGAEQYF.

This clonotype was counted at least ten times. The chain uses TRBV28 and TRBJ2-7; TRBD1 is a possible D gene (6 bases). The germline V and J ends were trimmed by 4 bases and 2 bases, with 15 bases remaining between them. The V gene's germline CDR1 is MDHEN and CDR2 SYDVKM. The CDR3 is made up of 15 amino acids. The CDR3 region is CASSSRGTSAYEQYF. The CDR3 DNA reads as TGTGCCAGCAGTTCAAGGGGGACAAGCGCCTACGAGCAGTACTTC.

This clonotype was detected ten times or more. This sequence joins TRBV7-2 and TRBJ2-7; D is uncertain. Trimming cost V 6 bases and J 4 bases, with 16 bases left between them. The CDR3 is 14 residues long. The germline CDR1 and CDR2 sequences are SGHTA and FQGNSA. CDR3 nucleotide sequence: TGTGCCAGCAGTGAGTCCCCCTTGAATTACGAGCAGTACTTC. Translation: CASSESPLNYEQYF.

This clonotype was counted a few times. The CDR3 here is CASSELSGNSYEQYF. The CDR3 DNA reads as TGTGCCAGCAGTGAACTGAGCGGAAACTCCTACGAGCAGTACTTC. J is TRBJ2-7 and V is TRBV2, with D maybe TRBD2 (5 bases). Between the trimmed V and J ends, which lost 2 bases and 0 bases, there was a span of 11 bases. This CDR3 is 15 amino acids long. The germline V gene encodes CDR1 SNHLY and CDR2 FYNNEI.

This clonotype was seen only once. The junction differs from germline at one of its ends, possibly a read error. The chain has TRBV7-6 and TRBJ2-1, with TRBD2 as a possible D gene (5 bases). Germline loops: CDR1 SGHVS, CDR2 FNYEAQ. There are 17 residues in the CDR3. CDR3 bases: TGTGCCAGCGGCTTAGCGACCGGAGGCGCCCCCTACAATGAGCAGTTCTTC. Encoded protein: CASGLATGGAPYNEQFF.